This T cell receptor beta chain was retrieved from a study of radiation and T cells in renal cell carcinoma (dated by TCRdb to between 2020 and 2021). In terms of the full investigation: The samples were obtained from a clinical trial, where primary renal cell carcinomas were treated with 15 Gy stereotactic body radiation therapy and then removed by nephrectomy 4 weeks afterward. A total of under 60 samples underwent TCR beta sequencing, made up of about 25 tumors and around 27 peripheral blood samples. Across all 50 or so samples, approximately 4,000,000 unique CDR3 nucleotide sequences, encoding approximately 2.5 million unique CDR3 amino acid sequences, were identified. Results and caveats for the whole study, not just this receptor: Dynamics of the blood repertoire were not tracked past 4 weeks after treatment. With a single-armed trial design, the study had no way to address how radiation dose or scheduling affects the TCR repertoire. In blood, the top tumor clonotypes increased from baseline to 2 weeks after radiation and then shrank by 4 weeks, which suggests a temporary expansion of tumor-resident clones. Because pretreatment tumor biopsies were not available, the study could not determine whether clonotypes were already present within the tumor at baseline.

Comment on this clone: The specificity of this receptor is unknown. No base quality values were provided; no much bigger clone lies one nucleotide off.

What this sample's time point label stands for: baseline pretreatment blood. The treatment or condition label, as the study defines it: 15 Gy SBRT to primary tumor, nephrectomy 4 weeks later. Serial peripheral blood from radiation-treated patients was sampled at baseline, 2 weeks and 4 weeks after SBRT to track tumor-enriched clonotypes. All patients had renal cell carcinoma with clear cell pathology. Genomic DNA for TCR sequencing was prepared using the QIAamp DNA Blood Mini Kit (Qiagen). The analyses included only samples that passed all quality control checks. Looking up the germline V gene (reference sequence) yields CDR1 MNHNY and CDR2 SVGAGI. The CDR3 has 14 amino acids, counting the end cysteine and phenylalanine. The DNA shown is the 42-base CDR3, in frame from base 1. V was cut back by 2 bases and J by 0 bases, leaving a gap of 8 bases between them. TCR beta libraries were generated from genomic DNA with the immunoSEQ kit, following the manufacturer's recommendations. Library preparation used a first multiplex PCR with proprietary primers, then a second PCR adding unique barcodes, with bead cleanups after each round. A kit-provided positive control reaction and a negative control reaction were included in every sample batch. The final libraries were assessed on an Agilent 4200 TapeStation D1000 ScreenTape, pooled by volume, and quantified by qPCR. An Illumina NextSeq500 fitted with a MidOutput 150-cycle cartridge performed the sequencing, running 156 Read1 cycles and 15 Index1 cycles with the kit's custom primers. The pooled library was loaded at approximately 1.1 pM with a roughly 20% PhiX control spike-in. Concerning the study's data processing: Vendor-processed data were analyzed in R, and a clonotype was defined as all T cells sharing the same CDR3 nucleotide sequence. In the clone abundance analyses, frequencies were normalized to the 10,000 most abundant clones in each sample. Public T cell clones, which averaged fewer than five per sample, were excluded before analysis. Tumor-enriched clonotypes and baseline blood-enriched clonotypes were defined as those with an abundance difference of at least 32-fold between compartments. A beta-binomial differential abundance model was used to identify clonotypes that expanded or contracted between blood time points. Tumor-blood repertoire similarity was measured with the Baroni-Urbani and Buser coefficient, and group comparisons used two-tailed Wilcoxon tests in R. TCRdb retrieved this table from immuneACCESS and kept in-frame rearrangements only. Not all clones are present; in checked studies, unresolved V genes account for under half, and no reason is known for the remainder. V, J and clone size are those of that table, while D and trimming were read from the DNA. Across this sample there are about 95,000 clones, with about 86% seen only once. The top ten clonotypes cover approximately 8.1% of the sample.

The sequence joins TRBV6-6 to TRBJ2-7; the D call is tentative, TRBD1 or TRBD2, as each matches 5 bases. The clonotype was recovered from a man aged 50 to 59 with renal cell carcinoma. The source material was blood, sampled from a patient whose treatment included radiotherapy and nephrectomy. The nucleotides read TGTGCCAGCAGTTACGAGGGGCTCTCCTACGAGCAGTACTTC. This encodes CASSYEGLSYEQYF.